These 17 T cell receptor beta chains share one sample of origin, sequenced in a study of blood T cells in healthy people across ages. Sample-barcoded 5' priming and a J-beta primer mix drove a second PCR of roughly 6 to 12 cycles. TCRdb processed the 5' RACE reads anew with MiXCR; each CDR3 protein has one entry. Of 1.8 million or so distinct CDR3 sequences listed, approximately 40% are singletons. Sequenced: blood. These receptors were taken from a human donor in good health.

The chain joins TRBV5-5 to TRBJ1-5, with TRBD1 matching 10 bases. Trimming cost V 4 bases and J 7 bases; bases outside gene matches: 8. This CDR3 region has 15 residues. Germline values: CDR1 SGHKS, CDR2 YYEKEE (reference sequence). CDR3 DNA: TGTGCCAGCAGCATCGGACAGGGGGGTTTCCAGCCCCAGCATTTT. It is translated as CASSIGQGGFQPQHF.

The V call is TRBV20-1, the J call TRBJ1-4; TRBD1 aligns across 9 bases. Germline-derived CDR1 and CDR2 are DFQATT and SNEGSKA (reference sequence). This CDR3 region has 17 residues. V lost 5 bases and J lost 0; bases outside the gene matches: 10. In nucleotides, the CDR3 is TGCAGTGCTCTCGGGACAGGGCAGATTGCAACTAATGAAAAACTGTTTTTT. Encoded protein: CSALGTGQIATNEKLFF.

This clonotype has a count of ten or more. The V gene is TRBV20-1, the J gene TRBJ2-7, with D perhaps TRBD2 (5 bases). Trimming removed 5 bases from V and 7 bases from J, with 12 bases in between. The CDR3 contains 11 residues. Looked up from germline, CDR1 is DFQATT and CDR2 is SNEGSKA (reference sequence). CDR3 DNA: TGCAGTGCTTCCAGGACTGGTGAGCAGTACTTC. This codes for CSASRTGEQYF.

The genes are TRBV2 and TRBJ2-1; 12 bases are shared with TRBD2. Germline CDR1 reads SNHLY; CDR2 reads FYNNEI. Trimming cost V 6 bases and J 8 bases; bases outside gene matches: 8. This CDR3 has 15 residues. The CDR3 DNA is TGTGCCAGCAGCGTACTAGCGGGGGGCCCTCATGAGCAGTTCTTC. Translated, it gives CASSVLAGGPHEQFF.

The genes are TRBV7-2 and TRBJ2-5, with D possibly called TRBD1 or TRBD2 (6 bases each). Germline V gene sequence: CDR1 SGHTA, CDR2 FQGNSA. The V end was cut by 1 base, the J end by 3 bases, with 12 bases between. The CDR3 totals 15 residues. Here the CDR3 reads CASSLGRGPEETQYF. The CDR3 region has the DNA TGTGCCAGCAGCTTAGGACGGGGGCCAGAAGAGACCCAGTACTTC.

This clonotype has just a few counts. The V gene is TRBV12-3 or TRBV12-4, the J gene TRBJ2-1; the D is unclear. V lost 6 bases and J 8 bases, leaving 17 bases between the germline ends. The CDR3 consists of 14 residues. CDR3 protein: CASRTTGPRYEQFF. The CDR3 DNA reads TGTGCCAGCAGAACCACCGGGCCTCGATATGAGCAGTTCTTC.

This clonotype was counted once. The J gene is TRBJ2-3, the V gene TRBV20-1, with 9 bases that match TRBD2. Looked up from germline, CDR1 is DFQATT and CDR2 is SNEGSKA (reference sequence). The CDR3 length is 15 residues. The V segment lost 5 bases and the J segment 4 bases; nucleotides outside the gene matches: 10. As DNA, the CDR3 is TGCAGTGCTCCGCAAGCGGGGGGCGTCGCAGATACGCAGTATTTT. Translation: CSAPQAGGVADTQYF.

This clonotype has more than one count but fewer than ten. The J gene is TRBJ1-2, the V gene TRBV7-2; the match to TRBD1 covers 7 bases. CDR3 length equals 17 residues. CDR1 is SGHTA and CDR2 is FQGNSA in the germline V gene. V lost 3 bases to trimming and J lost 5 bases; unmatched junction nucleotides: 15. This CDR3 is CASSFLISRQGVYGYTF. The CDR3 nucleotides read TGTGCCAGCAGCTTTCTCATCTCACGACAGGGCGTATATGGCTACACCTTC.

This clonotype came up a few times. J is TRBJ2-7 and V is TRBV20-1; D might be TRBD1 or TRBD2, each matching 5 bases. Germline V gene data show CDR1 as DFQATT and CDR2 as SNEGSKA (reference sequence). V lost 0 bases and J 3 bases, leaving 9 bases between the germline ends. This CDR3 comprises 13 residues. DNA of the CDR3: TGCAGTGCTAGAGACGGGACCAGCTACGAGCAGTACTTC. The encoded protein is CSARDGTSYEQYF.

The J gene is TRBJ2-6, the V gene TRBV24-1; 10 bases line up with TRBD1. Germline values: CDR1 KGHDR, CDR2 SFDVKD. Unmatched junction bases numbered 11, after V lost 7 bases and J lost 0 bases. This CDR3 contains 19 residues. CDR3 coding DNA: TGTGCCACCAGCGGAAGGACAGGGGGTTCCCACTCTGGGGCCAACGTCCTGACTTTC. Protein product: CATSGRTGGSHSGANVLTF.

This clonotype has a single count. The chain recombines TRBV4-2 with TRBJ2-2; 7 bases are shared with TRBD1. This CDR3 spans 14 amino acids. Trimming cost V 5 bases and J 5 bases; bases outside gene matches: 5. In germline, CDR1 is LGHNA, CDR2 YNFKEQ. The CDR3 here is CASSSKQGTGELFF. In nucleotides, the CDR3 is TGTGCCAGCAGCAGCAAACAGGGGACCGGGGAGCTGTTTTTT.

This clonotype turned up a few times. This rearrangement joins TRBV20-1 to TRBJ2-1, with 8 bases identical to TRBD2. The CDR3 has 15 residues. Germline CDR1 is DFQATT and CDR2 is SNEGSKA (reference sequence). V shed 4 bases and J 4 bases; nucleotides not matched to a gene: 9. CDR3 in amino acids: CSAIPGGAGYNEQFF. The CDR3 DNA reads as TGCAGTGCTATACCCGGGGGGGCTGGGTACAATGAGCAGTTCTTC.

The chain joins TRBV18 to TRBJ2-5; maybe TRBD1 (5 bases). TRBJ2-7 explains the end of the DNA better; the J call may be wrong. CDR3 length equals 13 residues. Germline assignment: CDR1 KGHSH and CDR2 LQKENI. CDR3 nucleotides: TGTGCCAGCTCACCGGCCCAGGGCAACGAGCAGTACTTC. Translation: CASSPAQGNEQYF.

This clonotype was counted between two and nine times. The chain has TRBV5-6 and TRBJ2-3; D gene uncertain. Germline-derived CDR1 and CDR2 are SGHDT and YYEEEE. Trimming stripped 5 bases from V and 5 bases from J, with 12 bases between. The CDR3 is 13 amino acids. The CDR3 reads CASRPNNGDTQYF. CDR3 coding DNA: TGTGCCAGCAGGCCCAATAACGGAGATACGCAGTATTTT.

This clonotype showed up many times. The gene calls are TRBV2 and TRBJ2-5; D is unresolved. The V gene lost 7 bases and the J gene lost 2 bases, with 5 bases spanning the gap. Germline CDR1 and CDR2: SNHLY and FYNNEI. This CDR3 spans 11 amino acids. CDR3 nucleotide sequence: TGTGCCAGCACTAGGCAAGAGACCCAGTACTTC. It specifies CASTRQETQYF.

The chain uses TRBV10-3 and TRBJ1-1; D not resolved. The CDR3 covers 14 residues. Trimming stripped 0 bases from V and 5 bases from J, with 10 bases between. Germline values: CDR1 ENHRY, CDR2 SYGVKD. The CDR3 sequence is CAISESVRDTEAFF. DNA for the CDR3: TGTGCCATCAGTGAGTCGGTTAGGGATACTGAAGCTTTCTTT.

The V gene is TRBV7-3, the J gene TRBJ2-5; D not certain. The V end lost 3 bases, the J end lost 0 bases, and 8 bases lay between the germline ends. Looked up from germline, CDR1 is SGHTA and CDR2 is FQGTGA. The CDR3 is 14 amino acids. The CDR3 DNA sequence: TGTGCCAGCAGCTTTGACTCGAACCAAGAGACCCAGTACTTC. Protein sequence: CASSFDSNQETQYF.